The present T cell receptor (beta chain) was sequenced within a study of T cells in Graves' hyperthyroidism and ophthalmopathy. Study-level findings and limits: Blood also carried most thyroid clonotypes expanded above 0.001. Ophthalmopathy and stable hyperthyroidism were told apart by a 13 V-J model.

Amplified regions were TCR beta CDR3 sequences from RNA transcripts. A first-round RT-PCR of the TCR CDR3 used the HTBI primer set. TCRdb reprocessed the multiplex PCR reads with MiXCR, giving one entry per CDR3 protein. This sample has approximately 420,000 distinct CDR3 sequences, with about an eighth found just once. There are many counts of this clonotype. The target antigen is unknown. The CDR3 consists of 14 residues. The V and J ends lost 10 bases and 4 bases respectively, with 17 bases between them. Germline CDR1 and CDR2: MNHEY and SVGEGT. The source of this sequence is a woman under 30 with Graves' hyperthyroidism. This chain uses TRBV6-2 or TRBV6-3 with TRBJ2-1; D tentatively fits TRBD1 or TRBD2 (6 bases each). Sample: blood. This CDR3 reads CAISGAMWYNEQFF. In DNA, the CDR3 is TGTGCCATCTCGGGGGCCATGTGGTACAATGAGCAGTTCTTC.